These 7 T cell receptor beta chains were sequenced from one sample in a study of T-cell reconstitution after alpha-beta-depleted transplantation in children (TCRdb year 2016). The library was built by means of PCR. Data came from an Illumina HiSeq 2500. Molecular barcoding was employed in the preparation of TCR libraries, with unique molecular identifiers being used to normalize TCRbeta repertoire quantification. TCRdb trimmed the raw reads at Q25, called clones with MiXCR and kept productive beta chains. Rows matching on CDR3 protein sequence are summarized as one entry with the most common DNA and genes. This sample lists some 340,000 distinct CDR3 sequences; around a tenth were detected once. The top ten constitute 2% to 3% of the sample. The source was PBMCs from the stem cell graft donor, collected from the stem cell graft. The origin of the receptors is a human donor who donated a stem cell graft to a child with acute lymphoblastic leukemia.

V is TRBV5-1 and J is TRBJ2-1, with 11 positions matching TRBD2. CDR1 is SGHRS and CDR2 is YFSETQ in the germline V gene. The V and J ends lost 4 bases and 3 bases, in that order; junction bases with no gene match: 9. The CDR3 consists of 17 residues. CDR3 protein: CASSVTSGSIFYNEQFF. DNA for the CDR3: TGCGCCAGCAGCGTAACTAGCGGGAGTATTTTCTACAATGAGCAGTTCTTC.

The chain has TRBV5-1 and TRBJ1-1; D gene unclear. Per the germline V gene, CDR1 is SGHRS and CDR2 is YFSETQ. The CDR3 covers 14 residues. Trimming shortened V by 0 bases and J by 5 bases, and 11 bases separated the two germline ends. CDR3: CASSLERRGTEAFF. CDR3 sequence (DNA): TGCGCCAGCAGCTTGGAGCGGCGGGGAACTGAAGCTTTCTTT.

The chain joins TRBV12-3 or TRBV12-4 to TRBJ2-1; 11 bases fit TRBD2. CDR3 length: 15 residues. V dropped 6 bases and J dropped 4; count of bases not matched to a gene: 5. The CDR3 DNA is TGTGCCAGCAGACTAGCGGGAGCTCGGTACAATGAGCAGTTCTTC. As protein: CASRLAGARYNEQFF.

Only a few counts were recorded for this clonotype. This chain joins TRBV4-3 and TRBJ2-6; D remains ambiguous. Trimming stripped 0 bases from V and 0 bases from J, with 12 bases between. The CDR3 covers 18 residues. CDR1 and CDR2 from the germline V gene are LGHNA and YSLEER. The CDR3 loop reads CASSQDNSAYSGANVLTF. CDR3 coding DNA: TGCGCCAGCAGCCAAGATAATTCCGCATACTCTGGGGCCAACGTCCTGACTTTC.

This clonotype was recorded at least ten times. This chain links TRBV4-2 with TRBJ2-7; 8 nucleotides agree with TRBD1. The J segment lost 4 bases and the V segment lost 2 bases, leaving 7 bases of the junction unmatched. Germline V lookup: CDR1 LGHNA, CDR2 YNFKEQ. This CDR3 has 15 residues. This CDR3 reads CASSQTTGVGYEQYF. The CDR3 DNA reads TGTGCCAGCAGCCAAACGACAGGGGTTGGGTACGAGCAGTACTTC.

This clonotype was detected a few times. The chain has TRBV24-1 and TRBJ2-5, with TRBD2 identical over 8 bases. CDR3 size: 13 residues. Germline trimming cut 10 bases from V and 5 bases from J; bases unmatched to any gene: 8. Germline CDR1 KGHDR, CDR2 SFDVKD. The CDR3 sequence: CATSRGGEETQYF. In nucleotides, the CDR3 is TGTGCCACTTCCCGGGGGGGTGAGGAGACCCAGTACTTC.

In nucleotides, the CDR3 is TGTGCCAGCAGTGAAGAGAAGAGGGGCTGGAACACTGAAGCTTTCTTT. It yields the protein CASSEEKRGWNTEAFF. The rearrangement joins TRBV2 to TRBJ1-1; a possible D gene is TRBD1 (5 bases). This CDR3 spans 16 amino acids. Trimming left V 1 base short and J 1 base short, with 13 bases between. Germline CDR1 and CDR2: SNHLY and FYNNEI. The variable domain in full, completed from reference TRBV2 and TRBJ1-1, reads EPEVTQTPSHQVTQMGQEVILRCVPISNHLYFYWYRQILGQKVEFLVSFYNNEISEKSEIFDDQFSVERPDGSNFTLKIRSTKLEDSAMYFCASSEEKRGWNTEAFFGQGTRLTVV.